Listed here is a single T cell receptor beta chain. Antigen specificity is unknown. The sample is drawn from a study of vaccination effects on CD4 cells after COVID-19. Study information: Subjects were given two BNT162b2 or mRNA-1273 vaccine doses.

Viral peptide pool expansion of antigen-specific CD4+ T cells preceded sequencing in the ViraFEST assay. Cultured cells yielded isolated CD4+ T cells after 10 days. Vaccine recipients had no previous SARS-CoV-2 infection; their nucleocapsid antibodies were negative. A density of more than 1.5 million PBMC per well was used; these cells were cultured with about 9.1 IU/ml IL-2 and about 9.5 ug/ml peptides. Half the medium was swapped for IL-2 medium on days 3 and 7. The repertoire was sequenced with immunoSEQ multiplex PCR; TCRdb's copy has only in-frame clones and lacks some. The sample lists 35,000 to 45,000 clones; around 78% were seen once. The germline gives CDR1 SNHLY, CDR2 FYNNEI. The CDR3 sequence is 13 residues long. The trim removed 5 bases at V and 4 bases at J, leaving 3 bases unmatched.

The receptor's source is a human donor who received a COVID-19 vaccine. V and J are TRBV2 and TRBJ1-2; 8 bases are a match to TRBD1. The input for sequencing was CD4+ T cells from PBMCs cultured with SARS-CoV-2 spike peptides, taken before COVID-19 vaccination. The CDR3: CASSPGQAYGYTF. The CDR3 DNA reads TGTGCCAGCAGTCCGGGACAGGCCTATGGCTACACCTTC.